A selection of T cell receptor beta chains follows, all from one sample in a study of CD8+ T cells in alopecia areata. Sequencing used immunoSEQ multiplex PCR; TCRdb keeps in-frame clones, though not all of them. The data show around 100,000 clones, 56% seen once. The sequencing here drew on CD4+ T cells sorted from blood, taken at week 24, from a patient treated with tofacitinib. Source of these receptors: a human donor with alopecia areata. The CDR3 runs from the conserved cysteine through the conserved F or W. The order of the fields is CDR3 DNA, CDR3 protein, CDR3 length, V gene, clone size, D gene, J gene. The D gene is left open where the match is weak. Part of the rows lack a size; the others show once, few, many or a class for expanded clones.

CDR3 DNA: TGTGCCCGAACACTTCGACAGGGAGATGAAAAACTGTTTTTT
CDR3 protein: CARTLRQGDEKLFF
CDR3 length: 14
V gene: TRBV30
clone size: .
D gene: TRBD1
J gene: TRBJ1-4

CDR3 DNA: TGCAGCGTTGACTTCCGGACAGAGTACAATGAGCAGTTCTTC
CDR3 protein: CSVDFRTEYNEQFF
CDR3 length: 14
V gene: TRBV29-1
clone size: .
D gene: .
J gene: TRBJ2-1

CDR3 DNA: TGTGCCACCCGGGACAACAACTACGAGCAGTACTTC
CDR3 protein: CATRDNNYEQYF
CDR3 length: 12
V gene: TRBV2
clone size: .
D gene: .
J gene: TRBJ2-7

CDR3 DNA: TGTGCCAGCAGACCCGGGACGGGGAACACCGGGGAGCTGTTTTTT
CDR3 protein: CASRPGTGNTGELFF
CDR3 length: 15
V gene: TRBV5-4
clone size: once
D gene: .
J gene: TRBJ2-2

CDR3 DNA: TGTGCCAGCTCACCACCCGGCTACGAGCAGTACTTC
CDR3 protein: CASSPPGYEQYF
CDR3 length: 12
V gene: TRBV18
clone size: .
D gene: .
J gene: TRBJ2-7

CDR3 DNA: TGTGCCAGTAGCGATTTGGCGGCAGATACGCAGTATTTT
CDR3 protein: CASSDLAADTQYF
CDR3 length: 13
V gene: TRBV19
clone size: once
D gene: .
J gene: TRBJ2-3

CDR3 DNA: TGTGCCAGCAGAACTCAGGGGGGACTGGGCACTGAAGCTTTCTTT
CDR3 protein: CASRTQGGLGTEAFF
CDR3 length: 15
V gene: TRBV7-8
clone size: few
D gene: TRBD1
J gene: TRBJ1-1

CDR3 DNA: TGCGCCAGCACCACCGGACATAGCGGGGGGATCAGTGAGCAGTTCTTC
CDR3 protein: CASTTGHSGGISEQFF
CDR3 length: 16
V gene: TRBV5-1
clone size: .
D gene: TRBD2
J gene: TRBJ2-1

CDR3 DNA: TGTGCCAGCAGCGTAGGAGCGGGGCCTGGAGATACGCAGTATTTT
CDR3 protein: CASSVGAGPGDTQYF
CDR3 length: 15
V gene: TRBV9
clone size: few
D gene: TRBD2
J gene: TRBJ2-3

CDR3 DNA: TGTGCCAGCAGCGTAGGAACAGGGCCCACCGGGGAGCTGTTTTTT
CDR3 protein: CASSVGTGPTGELFF
CDR3 length: 15
V gene: TRBV9
clone size: once
D gene: .
J gene: TRBJ2-2

CDR3 DNA: TGTGCCAGCAGCGTGACTAACACAGATACGCAGTATTTT
CDR3 protein: CASSVTNTDTQYF
CDR3 length: 13
V gene: TRBV9
clone size: once
D gene: .
J gene: TRBJ2-3

CDR3 DNA: TGCGCCAGCAGCTTGGTTCCCCGGGGGCTGAACAATGAGCAGTTCTTC
CDR3 protein: CASSLVPRGLNNEQFF
CDR3 length: 16
V gene: TRBV5-1
clone size: .
D gene: .
J gene: TRBJ2-1

CDR3 DNA: TGCGCCAGCAGAGCTCAGTCAGCGGGGCCCTATAACTATGGCTACACCTTC
CDR3 protein: CASRAQSAGPYNYGYTF
CDR3 length: 17
V gene: TRBV23-1
clone size: .
D gene: .
J gene: TRBJ1-2

CDR3 DNA: TGTGCCAGCAGCGGGACTAGCGAGGGAACCGGGGAGCTGTTTTTT
CDR3 protein: CASSGTSEGTGELFF
CDR3 length: 15
V gene: TRBV2
clone size: .
D gene: TRBD2
J gene: TRBJ2-2

CDR3 DNA: TGTGCCAGCAGTTACGGGCGGGGCACTGAAGCTTTCTTT
CDR3 protein: CASSYGRGTEAFF
CDR3 length: 13
V gene: TRBV6-5
clone size: .
D gene: .
J gene: TRBJ1-1

CDR3 DNA: TGTGCCAGTAGTACCCACACAGGGGTTGGGCAGCCCCAGCATTTT
CDR3 protein: CASSTHTGVGQPQHF
CDR3 length: 15
V gene: TRBV19
clone size: .
D gene: TRBD1
J gene: TRBJ1-5

CDR3 DNA: TGCGCCAGCAGCCAAGTTACGGGCTATGGCTACACCTTC
CDR3 protein: CASSQVTGYGYTF
CDR3 length: 13
V gene: TRBV4-1
clone size: .
D gene: .
J gene: TRBJ1-2

CDR3 DNA: TGCAGCGTGAAATGGACAGCGAAGAATAATTCACCCCTCCACTTT
CDR3 protein: CSVKWTAKNNSPLHF
CDR3 length: 15
V gene: TRBV29-1
clone size: .
D gene: .
J gene: TRBJ1-6

CDR3 DNA: TGCAGCGTAGGTTCGACCGGTGAAAAACTGTTTTTT
CDR3 protein: CSVGSTGEKLFF
CDR3 length: 12
V gene: TRBV29-1
clone size: .
D gene: .
J gene: TRBJ1-4

CDR3 DNA: TGTGCTAGCAGCCCCTATGGACTAGCGGGGGGCGGGGAGACCCAGTACTTC
CDR3 protein: CASSPYGLAGGGETQYF
CDR3 length: 17
V gene: TRBV7-7
clone size: .
D gene: TRBD2
J gene: TRBJ2-5

CDR3 DNA: TGTGCCAGCATTAATCACCCCCTGGGGGCTCCAGTCTTC
CDR3 protein: CASINHPLGAPVF
CDR3 length: 13
V gene: TRBV27
clone size: .
D gene: .
J gene: TRBJ2-7